A selection of T cell receptor beta chains follows, all from one sample in a study of shared clonotypes between healthy human individuals. This table comes from immunoSEQ multiplex PCR, and its TCRdb copy is limited to in-frame clones, with some not included. The repertoire holds about 1 million clones, with about 76% as singletons. The sequencing sample was made of memory CD4+ T cells sorted from blood. Receptor source: a man between 18 and 35 years old in good health. CDR3s include the opening cysteine and the closing phenylalanine or tryptophan. The D gene is left open where the match is weak. For some rows the clone size is stated as once, few or many, or as a class when expanded; others skip it.

d_gene	j_gene	abundance	v_gene	CDR3aa	CDR3nt
-	TRBJ1-2	-	TRBV5-4	CASSSRDTYGYTF	TGTGCCAGCAGCTCACGGGACACCTATGGCTACACCTTC
-	TRBJ2-5	few	TRBV21-1	CASTGEGLGETQYF	TGTGCCAGCACCGGGGAGGGGCTAGGGGAGACCCAGTACTTC
-	TRBJ2-3	-	TRBV7-8	CASTVSPGLIKDTQYF	TGTGCCAGCACCGTTTCCCCCGGGCTGATAAAAGATACGCAGTATTTT
-	TRBJ1-1	few	TRBV25-1	CASSDGPNTEAFF	TGTGCCAGCAGTGACGGGCCGAACACTGAAGCTTTCTTT
TRBD1	TRBJ2-2	-	TRBV6-6	CASSTTGTANTGELFF	TGTGCCAGCAGCACGACCGGGACAGCTAACACCGGGGAGCTGTTTTTT
-	TRBJ2-2	few	TRBV6-1	CASTLNLGDTGELFF	TGTGCCAGCACCTTAAACCTCGGAGACACCGGGGAGCTGTTTTTT
TRBD2	TRBJ2-1	-	TRBV5-1	CASSLPIAGGSSYNEQFF	TGCGCCAGCAGCCTTCCCATAGCGGGAGGGAGCTCCTACAATGAGCAGTTCTTC
TRBD1	TRBJ2-7	-	TRBV5-5	CASSRDRDYPLF	TGTGCCAGCAGCCGAGACAGGGATTATCCACTCTTC
TRBD1	TRBJ1-2	once	TRBV5-5	CASSLAASGTGYGYTF	TGTGCCAGCAGCTTGGCGGCATCCGGGACAGGGTATGGCTACACCTTC
TRBD1	TRBJ1-1	-	TRBV2	CASSTGTDNTEAFF	TGTGCCAGCAGTACCGGGACAGACAACACTGAAGCTTTCTTT
-	TRBJ1-4	-	TRBV6-5	CASSDGGIEKLFF	TGTGCCAGCTCGGACGGAGGCATTGAAAAACTGTTTTTT
-	TRBJ2-7	-	TRBV15	CATSAGRSSYEQYF	TGTGCCACCAGCGCGGGACGGAGCTCCTACGAGCAGTACTTC
-	TRBJ2-4	-	TRBV5-4	CASSAEQGRLNIQYF	TGTGCCAGCAGCGCTGAACAGGGCAGACTAAACATTCAGTACTTC
TRBD1	TRBJ2-2	-	TRBV6-6	CASRTGTGGTGELFF	TGTGCCAGCAGAACCGGGACAGGGGGGACCGGGGAGCTGTTTTTT
-	TRBJ1-6	few	TRBV5-4	CASSLETRDSPLHF	TGTGCCAGCAGCTTGGAGACAAGGGATTCACCCCTCCACTTT
-	TRBJ2-7	-	TRBV7-2	CASSLDGGLYEQYF	TGTGCCAGCAGCTTAGATGGCGGACTCTACGAGCAGTACTTC
-	TRBJ1-1	-	TRBV25-1	CASSRSPNTEAFF	TGTGCCAGCAGTCGATCTCCGAACACTGAAGCTTTCTTT
TRBD1	TRBJ1-2	-	TRBV4-1	CASSIGDRGAYGYTF	TGCGCCAGCAGCATCGGGGACAGGGGTGCCTATGGCTACACCTTC
-	TRBJ1-4	many	TRBV29-1	CSVGQTTNEKLFF	TGCAGCGTTGGACAGACAACTAATGAAAAACTGTTTTTT
-	TRBJ2-2	-	TRBV9	CASSRQENTGELFF	TGTGCCAGCAGCCGACAGGAAAACACCGGGGAGCTGTTTTTT
-	TRBJ2-6	-	TRBV9	CASSVVAFFGANVLTF	TGTGCCAGCAGCGTAGTCGCTTTCTTTGGGGCCAACGTCCTGACTTTC
-	TRBJ1-3	-	TRBV5-4	CASSPDTAGGNTIYF	TGTGCCAGCAGTCCCGACACGGCTGGTGGAAACACCATATATTTT
-	TRBJ1-3	-	TRBV18	CASSPQELVSGNTIYF	TGTGCCAGCTCACCACAGGAATTAGTATCTGGAAACACCATATATTTT
-	TRBJ1-1	-	TRBV28	CASSSHRNTEAFF	TGTGCCAGCAGTTCCCACAGGAACACTGAAGCTTTCTTT
-	TRBJ2-5	-	TRBV18	CASSRGLGETQYF	TGTGCCAGCTCACGGGGTTTAGGGGAGACCCAGTACTTC
-	TRBJ1-3	-	TRBV6-5	CASKSPVGTIYF	TGTGCCAGCAAATCCCCGGTTGGCACCATATATTTT
TRBD1	TRBJ2-7	-	TRBV15	CATSRDLGKQGKYPYEQYF	TGTGCCACCAGCAGAGACCTAGGGAAACAGGGGAAGTACCCCTACGAGCAGTACTTC
-	TRBJ1-4	-	TRBV5-6	CASSLDRTKLFF	TGTGCCAGCAGCTTAGACCGGACGAAACTGTTTTTT
-	TRBJ1-6	-	TRBV7-2	CASSLSRRVGDSPLHF	TGTGCCAGCAGCCTCTCGCGAAGGGTTGGAGATTCACCCCTCCACTTT
-	TRBJ2-3	-	TRBV7-9	CASSLAGGESQYF	TGTGCCAGCAGCTTAGCAGGGGGGGAATCACAGTATTTT
-	TRBJ1-2	-	TRBV4-3	CASSQDIASGARYGYTF	TGCGCCAGCAGCCAAGATATTGCGTCAGGGGCTCGGTATGGCTACACCTTC
-	TRBJ2-2	-	TRBV30	CAWSRRLDYTGELFF	TGTGCCTGGAGTCGCCGACTGGACTACACCGGGGAGCTGTTTTTT
-	TRBJ1-1	-	TRBV29-1	CSATQGNTEAFF	TGCAGCGCCACTCAGGGAAACACTGAAGCTTTCTTT
TRBD2	TRBJ2-2	-	TRBV2	CATRLAGNTGELFF	TGTGCCACCAGACTAGCGGGAAACACCGGGGAGCTGTTTTTT
-	TRBJ2-2	-	TRBV25-1	CASSPRSTFTGELFF	TGTGCCAGCAGTCCGAGGTCGACGTTCACCGGGGAGCTGTTTTTT
-	TRBJ1-5	-	TRBV30	CAWSLGLGRNQPQHF	TGTGCCTGGAGTCTGGGTTTAGGGCGCAATCAGCCCCAGCATTTT
-	TRBJ2-3	-	TRBV5-1	CASSADPAGTQYF	TGCGCCAGCAGCGCGGACCCGGCGGGAACGCAGTATTTT
-	TRBJ2-4	-	TRBV7-2	CASSHDGGLAKNIQYF	TGTGCCAGCAGCCACGACGGGGGCCTAGCCAAAAACATTCAGTACTTC
-	TRBJ1-5	-	TRBV5-8	CASSGRQKGNQPQHF	TGTGCCAGCAGCGGGAGACAGAAGGGCAATCAGCCCCAGCATTTT
TRBD2	TRBJ2-3	few	TRBV10-2	CASTGTSGRDTQYF	TGCGCCAGCACCGGGACTAGCGGGCGAGATACGCAGTATTTT
-	TRBJ2-5	once	TRBV7-7	CASSLDRGGETQYF	TGTGCTAGCAGCTTAGATAGGGGTGGAGAGACCCAGTACTTC